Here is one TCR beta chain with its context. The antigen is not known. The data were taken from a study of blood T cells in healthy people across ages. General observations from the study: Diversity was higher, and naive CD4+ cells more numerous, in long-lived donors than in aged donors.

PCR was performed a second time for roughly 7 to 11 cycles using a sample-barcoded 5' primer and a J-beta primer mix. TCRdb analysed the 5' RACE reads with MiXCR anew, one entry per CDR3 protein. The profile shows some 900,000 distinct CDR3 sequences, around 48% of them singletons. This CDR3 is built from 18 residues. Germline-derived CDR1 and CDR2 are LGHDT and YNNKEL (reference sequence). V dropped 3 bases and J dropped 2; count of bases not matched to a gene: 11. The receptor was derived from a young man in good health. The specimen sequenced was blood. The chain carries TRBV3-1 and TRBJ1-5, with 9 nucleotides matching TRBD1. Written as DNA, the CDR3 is TGTGCCAGCAGCCACGGAACCGGGACAGGGCTGGGCAATCAGCCCCAGCATTTT. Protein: CASSHGTGTGLGNQPQHF.